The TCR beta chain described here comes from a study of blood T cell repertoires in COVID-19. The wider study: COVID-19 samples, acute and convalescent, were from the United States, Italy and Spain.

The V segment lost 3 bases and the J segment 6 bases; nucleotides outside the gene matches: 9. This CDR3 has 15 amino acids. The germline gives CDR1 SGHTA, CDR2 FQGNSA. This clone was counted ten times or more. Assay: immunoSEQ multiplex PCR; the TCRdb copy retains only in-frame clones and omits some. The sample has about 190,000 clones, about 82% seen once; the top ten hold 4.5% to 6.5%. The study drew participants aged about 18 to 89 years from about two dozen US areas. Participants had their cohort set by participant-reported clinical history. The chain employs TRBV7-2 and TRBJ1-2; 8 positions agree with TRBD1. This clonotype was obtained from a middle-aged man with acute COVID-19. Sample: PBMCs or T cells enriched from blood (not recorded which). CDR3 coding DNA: TGTGCCAGCAGCTTGGGCCCCGGGACAGGAAATGGCTACACCTTC. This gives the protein CASSLGPGTGNGYTF.